A single sample is the source of the 3 T cell receptor beta chains below, sequenced in a study of shared clonotypes between healthy human individuals. The method was immunoSEQ multiplex PCR; TCRdb's version includes in-frame clones alone and lacks a portion of them. The profile covers a few hundred thousand clones, with roughly 70% appearing a single time and over 9% taken by the ten largest. The specimen was memory CD4+ T cells sorted from blood. Subset meaning: CD45RA-negative fraction. The receptors stem from a man aged 25-45 years in good health.

The chain couples TRBV7-8 to TRBJ2-7; 8 bases map to TRBD1. The CDR3 length is 14 residues. Trimming removed 5 bases from V and 0 bases from J; junction bases left unmatched: 3. Germline V gives CDR1 SGHVS, CDR2 FQNEAQ. CDR3 residues: CASSPQGVSYEQYF. The CDR3 bases are TGTGCCAGCAGCCCACAGGGGGTCTCCTACGAGCAGTACTTC. Based on the CDR3 plus reference TRBV7-8 and TRBJ2-7, the full variable domain is GAGVSQSPRYKVAKRGQDVALRCDPISGHVSLFWYQQALGQGPEFLTYFQNEAQLDKSGLPSDRFFAERPEGSVSTLKIQRTQQEDSAVYLCASSPQGVSYEQYFGPGTRLTVT.

This rearrangement joins TRBV18 to TRBJ2-7; TRBD1 aligns across 7 bases. From germline, CDR1 is KGHSH and CDR2 LQKENI. This CDR3 comprises 15 residues. The trim removed 6 bases at V and 5 bases at J, leaving 13 bases unmatched. Here the CDR3 reads CASSSMISGGNEQYF. The CDR3 DNA reads TGTGCCAGCTCGTCAATGATATCAGGGGGAAACGAGCAGTACTTC.

The chain is built from TRBV5-1 and TRBJ1-1, with D hard to call. The CDR3 has 13 amino acids. The V end was cut by 4 bases, the J end by 10 bases, with 17 bases between. Looked up from germline, CDR1 is SGHRS and CDR2 is YFSETQ. The CDR3 sequence: CASSPQEGETAFF. For the CDR3, the DNA is TGCGCCAGCAGCCCCCAAGAGGGTGAGACAGCTTTCTTT.